Detailed here is one TCR beta chain. CDR1 and CDR2 (germline): SQVTM, ANQGSEA. V lost 6 bases and J lost 4, with 23 bases in between. The CDR3 has 16 residues. The data are from a study of cytomegalovirus exposure and HLA in healthy donors. This table comes from immunoSEQ multiplex PCR, and its TCRdb copy is limited to in-frame clones, with some not included. Of 200,000 to 300,000 clones in the sample, roughly 84% are singletons; the top ten hold about 12%. The V call is TRBV29-1, the J call TRBJ2-3; tentative D call: TRBD1 (5 bases). The material sequenced was PBMCs. This TCR was sampled from a man between 18 and 35 years old in good health and CMV-seropositive. CDR3 bases: TGCAGCGTCCGATCCATAGCTCTGCAAGGGGCAGATACGCAGTATTTT. Its protein is CSVRSIALQGADTQYF.